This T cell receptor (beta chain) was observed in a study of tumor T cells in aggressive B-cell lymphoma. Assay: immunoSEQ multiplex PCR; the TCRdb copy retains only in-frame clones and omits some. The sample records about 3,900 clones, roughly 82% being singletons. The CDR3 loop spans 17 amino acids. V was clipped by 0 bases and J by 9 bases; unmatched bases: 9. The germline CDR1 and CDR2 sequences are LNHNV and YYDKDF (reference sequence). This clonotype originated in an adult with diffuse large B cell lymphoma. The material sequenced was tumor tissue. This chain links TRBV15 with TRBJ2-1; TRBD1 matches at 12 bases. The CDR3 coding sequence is TGTGCCACCAGCAGAGATCTTAGAGGGACAGGGGGCATTGAGCAGTTCTTC. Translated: CATSRDLRGTGGIEQFF.